What follows describes a single TCR beta chain. This sample was included in a study of T cells expressing NK-cell markers. What made the TCR beta cDNA was 5'RACE template switching with UMIs. TCRdb reprocessed the 5' RACE reads; each CDR3 protein has one entry and no DNA is given. The record lists 350,000 to 400,000 distinct CDR3 sequences, of which the ten most abundant hold roughly 10%. The TCR sequence derives from a woman aged 45-65 years in good health. Specimen: blood T cells: a sorted CD56 or NKG2C T cell subset, CD4+ or CD8+ T cells, or bulk PBMC T cells (not recorded which).

The CDR3 here is CASSLVNQAVAFF. The gene calls are TRBV12-3 or TRBV12-4 and TRBJ1-1. The CDR3 contains 13 residues.